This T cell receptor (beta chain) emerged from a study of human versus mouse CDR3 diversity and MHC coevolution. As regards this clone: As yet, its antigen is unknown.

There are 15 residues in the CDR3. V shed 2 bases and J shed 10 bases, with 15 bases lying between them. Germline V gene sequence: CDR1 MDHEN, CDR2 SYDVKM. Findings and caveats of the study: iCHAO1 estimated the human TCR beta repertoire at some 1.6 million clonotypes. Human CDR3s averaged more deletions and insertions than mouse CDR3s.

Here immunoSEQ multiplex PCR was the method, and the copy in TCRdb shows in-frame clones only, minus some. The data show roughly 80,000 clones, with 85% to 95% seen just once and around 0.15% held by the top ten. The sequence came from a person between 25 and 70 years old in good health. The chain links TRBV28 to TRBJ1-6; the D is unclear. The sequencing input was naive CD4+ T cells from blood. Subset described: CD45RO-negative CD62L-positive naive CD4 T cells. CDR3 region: CASSLNKGVRSPLHF. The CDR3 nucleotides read TGTGCCAGCAGTTTAAATAAGGGAGTGAGATCACCCCTCCACTTT.